The 24 T cell receptor beta chains below were found in one sample sequenced in a study of blood T cell repertoires in COVID-19. Repertoires were generated with immunoSEQ multiplex PCR, while TCRdb's copy carries only in-frame clones and drops some. The data show a few hundred thousand clones, with about nine tenths seen just once and 2.5% to 3.5% held by the top ten. The specimen sequenced was PBMCs or T cells enriched from blood (not recorded which). Every receptor here comes from a woman in her forties or fifties who had been exposed to COVID-19.

The J gene is TRBJ1-2, the V gene TRBV5-1; D call uncertain. Trimming left V 0 bases short and J 8 bases short, with 8 bases between. This CDR3 is built from 12 residues. The V gene's germline CDR1 is SGHRS and CDR2 YFSETQ. The CDR3 sequence is CASSLGMGGYTF. Written as DNA, the CDR3 is TGCGCCAGCAGCTTGGGCATGGGCGGCTACACCTTC.

V and J are TRBV30 and TRBJ2-7; tentatively, D is TRBD2 (6 bases). Per germline, CDR1 GTSNPN and CDR2 SVGIG (reference sequence). The CDR3 has 14 residues. V lost 2 bases and J lost 5, with 16 bases in between. CDR3 in DNA: TGTGCCTGGAGTCCCAGACTAGTGACCCACGAGCAGTACTTC. This gives the protein CAWSPRLVTHEQYF. Full variable domain (remainder filled in from reference TRBV30 and TRBJ2-7): SQTIHQWPATLVQPVGSPLSLECTVEGTSNPNLYWYRQAAGRGLQLLFYSVGIGQISSEVPQNLSASRPQDRQFILSSKKLLLSDSGFYLCAWSPRLVTHEQYFGPGTRLTVT.

This clone was found once. The chain couples TRBV29-1 to TRBJ1-3, with D hard to call. Germline values: CDR1 SQVTM, CDR2 ANQGSEA. This CDR3 region has 16 residues. Trimming shortened V by 1 base and J by 0 bases, and 13 bases separated the two germline ends. CDR3 region: CSVEVLGTGSGNTIYF. CDR3 bases: TGCAGCGTTGAAGTGCTCGGCACGGGCTCTGGAAACACCATATATTTT.

CDR3 nucleotide sequence: TGTGCCTGGAGTGTGACAGGCTATGGCTACACCTTC. It codes for CAWSVTGYGYTF. This sequence joins TRBV30 and TRBJ1-2; D may be TRBD1 (6 bases). The V gene's germline CDR1 is GTSNPN and CDR2 SVGIG (reference sequence). The CDR3 covers 12 residues. V was shortened by 0 bases and J by 4 bases, with 6 bases between the two germline ends. Filled out from reference TRBV30 and TRBJ1-2, the complete variable domain reads SQTIHQWPATLVQPVGSPLSLECTVEGTSNPNLYWYRQAAGRGLQLLFYSVGIGQISSEVPQNLSASRPQDRQFILSSKKLLLSDSGFYLCAWSVTGYGYTFGSGTRLTVV.

The rearrangement joins TRBV5-4 to TRBJ1-5, with D uncertain. CDR1 is SGHNT, CDR2 YYREEE, per germline (reference sequence). V lost 0 bases, J lost 0 bases, and 4 bases lay in between. This CDR3 is built from 14 residues. The CDR3 region has the DNA TGTGCCAGCAGCTTGGCCGGTAGCAATCAGCCCCAGCATTTT. Encoded protein: CASSLAGSNQPQHF.

CDR3 DNA: TGTGCCAGCAGCCGGGGAGGGTACGAGCAGTACTTC. The encoded protein is CASSRGGYEQYF. J is TRBJ2-7 and V is TRBV6-5; 7 bases align to TRBD2. The CDR3 spans 12 residues. The V gene's germline CDR1 is MNHEY and CDR2 SVGAGI. V lost 6 bases and J lost 4; bases outside the gene matches: 3.

The genes are TRBV25-1 and TRBJ2-5; 9 bases fit TRBD2. Trimming took 6 bases from V and 1 from J; bases not matched to a gene: 3. The CDR3 extends over 14 amino acids. CDR1 MGHDK and CDR2 SYGVNS come from the germline V gene. The CDR3 reads CASRLAGAQETQYF. In nucleotides, the CDR3 is TGTGCCAGCAGATTAGCGGGAGCCCAAGAGACCCAGTACTTC.

V and J are TRBV19 and TRBJ1-2, with a tentative D call TRBD1 (5 bases). The CDR3 is 15 residues long. The germline V and J ends were trimmed by 7 bases and 0 bases, with 15 bases remaining between them. The germline gives CDR1 LNHDA, CDR2 SQIVND (reference sequence). The chain's CDR3 is CASTLDSKANYGYTF. The CDR3 nucleotides are TGTGCCAGTACCCTTGACAGCAAAGCTAACTATGGCTACACCTTC.

The V and J genes are TRBV28 and TRBJ2-1; D remains unclear. The CDR3 is 13 amino acids. Germline CDR1 MDHEN, CDR2 SYDVKM. V lost 4 bases and J 6 bases, leaving 10 bases between the germline ends. The CDR3 DNA reads as TGTGCCAGCAGTTCCCCCCCCGTCAATGAGCAGTTCTTC. Its protein is CASSSPPVNEQFF.

This clone was observed once. The genes are TRBV27 and TRBJ2-2; TRBD2 agrees at 7 bases. Germline V lookup: CDR1 MNHEY, CDR2 SMNVEV (reference sequence). The CDR3 sequence is 14 residues long. V lost 5 bases and J lost 1; bases outside the gene matches: 1. The DNA for the CDR3 is TGTGCCAGCAGTGGGGGGGTGAACACCGGGGAGCTGTTTTTT. This gives the protein CASSGGVNTGELFF.

The gene calls are TRBV30 and TRBJ1-5; possible D gene TRBD1, 6 bases. CDR3 length: 17 amino acids. Germline V gene data show CDR1 as GTSNPN and CDR2 as SVGIG (reference sequence). The V and J ends lost 4 bases and 3 bases respectively, with 22 bases between them. The CDR3 bases are TGTGCCTGGACCGCCCACTCAGGGACATCCAACAATCAGCCCCAGCATTTT. Protein: CAWTAHSGTSNNQPQHF.

CDR3 residues: CASSPGDRRHYGYTF. The CDR3 DNA follows: TGTGCCAGCAGCCCAGGGGACAGGCGACACTATGGCTACACCTTC. The chain links TRBV7-6 to TRBJ1-2; 8 nucleotides match TRBD1. V lost 5 bases, J lost 3 bases, and 8 bases stayed unmatched. The CDR3 sequence is 15 residues long. Germline V lookup: CDR1 SGHVS, CDR2 FNYEAQ.

CDR3 in DNA: TGTGCCAGCAGCTTATTTTTAGCGAGCACCTACAATGAGCAGTTCTTC. It is translated as CASSLFLASTYNEQFF. The chain uses TRBV5-4 and TRBJ2-1; TRBD2 is a possible D gene (5 bases). V lost 2 bases and J lost 2, with 14 bases in between. CDR3 size: 16 residues. The germline V gene encodes CDR1 SGHNT and CDR2 YYREEE (reference sequence).

V gene TRBV5-5 combines with J gene TRBJ1-4; 7 bases align to TRBD1. Germline CDR1 and CDR2: SGHKS and YYEKEE (reference sequence). V was clipped by 4 bases and J by 1 base; unmatched bases: 7. The CDR3 covers 16 residues. The CDR3 sequence: CASSGTGVGTNEKLFF. The CDR3 DNA is TGTGCCAGCAGCGGAACAGGGGTGGGAACTAATGAAAAACTGTTTTTT.

This clone was detected only once. The V and J genes are TRBV15 and TRBJ2-7; weak D call: TRBD1 (5 bases). CDR3 size: 15 residues. V was clipped by 0 bases and J by 1 base, with 10 bases between them. In germline, CDR1 is LNHNV, CDR2 YYDKDF (reference sequence). The CDR3 spells CATSREVGPSYEQYF. The CDR3 DNA reads TGTGCCACCAGCAGAGAGGTGGGGCCTTCCTACGAGCAGTACTTC.

The genes are TRBV6-5 and TRBJ2-5; D may be TRBD1 (5 bases). Looked up from germline, CDR1 is MNHEY and CDR2 is SVGAGI. The CDR3 length is 13 residues. Trimming took off 6 bases at V and 6 bases at J, with 14 bases between the two ends. The CDR3 region is CASSPDKGKTQYF. CDR3 bases: TGTGCCAGCAGCCCGGACAAGGGAAAGACCCAGTACTTC.

The chain employs TRBV2 and TRBJ2-3; 11 nucleotides match TRBD2. With 8 bases clipped from V and 6 bases from J, the junction kept 10 bases outside the gene matches. The CDR3 extends over 15 amino acids. Per germline, CDR1 SNHLY and CDR2 FYNNEI. As DNA, the CDR3 is TGTGCCAGCGCCCGGTTAGCGGGGGGGGTGGATACGCAGTATTTT. It specifies CASARLAGGVDTQYF.

The rearrangement uses TRBV4-1 and TRBJ1-6, with D perhaps matching TRBD1 (5 bases). V was clipped by 6 bases and J by 2 bases, with 8 bases between them. This CDR3 region has 14 residues. The germline gives CDR1 MGHRA, CDR2 YSYEKL. The CDR3: CASRAGTYNSPLHF. DNA for the CDR3: TGCGCCAGCAGAGCAGGGACCTATAATTCACCCCTCCACTTT.

V usage is TRBV5-4 and J usage is TRBJ1-2; the D gene is possibly TRBD1 (5 bases). Germline V CDR1 and CDR2: SGHNT, YYREEE (reference sequence). The CDR3 runs to 13 residues. Trimming shortened V by 4 bases and J by 2 bases, and 9 bases separated the two germline ends. CDR3 amino acids: CASSMEGNYGYTF. Written as DNA, the CDR3 is TGTGCCAGCAGCATGGAGGGGAACTATGGCTACACCTTC.

This rearrangement joins TRBV7-9 to TRBJ2-2; TRBD2 is a possible D gene (6 bases). Trimming took 8 bases from V and 8 from J, leaving 21 bases between them. The CDR3 runs 15 residues. CDR1 is SEHNR, CDR2 FQNEAQ, per germline (reference sequence). CDR3 nucleotides: TGTGCCAGCCCTCGGGAGTCCCTCGTATCTGGGGAGCTGTTTTTT. It translates to CASPRESLVSGELFF.

The chain has TRBV11-2 and TRBJ2-3; TRBD2 matches at 13 bases. CDR1 SGHAT and CDR2 FQNNGV come from the germline V gene. Trimming at V came to 1 base and at J to 5 bases, leaving 0 bases not matched to a gene. This CDR3 is 15 amino acids long. CDR3 in amino acids: CASSLGLAGGDTQYF. The CDR3 region has the DNA TGTGCCAGCAGCTTAGGACTAGCGGGGGGAGATACGCAGTATTTT.

The chain employs TRBV24-1 and TRBJ2-7; 7 nucleotides align to TRBD1. V lost 4 bases to trimming and J lost 0 bases; unmatched junction nucleotides: 5. Looked up from germline, CDR1 is KGHDR and CDR2 is SFDVKD. This CDR3 is built from 15 residues. This CDR3 reads CATSDSGTASYEQYF. CDR3 DNA sequence: TGTGCCACCAGTGACTCCGGGACAGCCTCCTACGAGCAGTACTTC.

J is TRBJ2-3 and V is TRBV5-1; no firm D call. The CDR3 runs to 14 residues. The germline CDR1 and CDR2 sequences are SGHRS and YFSETQ. V was trimmed by 3 bases and J by 2 bases, leaving 10 bases between them. CDR3 bases: TGCGCCAGCAGCTCCCTGGGCCCCACAGATACGCAGTATTTT. It codes for CASSSLGPTDTQYF.

Only a few counts were recorded for this clone. This CDR3 is also generated by other DNA sequences in the sample. The chain employs TRBV28 and TRBJ2-7, with D uncertain. CDR3 length: 12 residues. The V end was cut by 3 bases, the J end by 4 bases, with 7 bases between. CDR1 and CDR2 from the germline V gene are MDHEN and SYDVKM. The CDR3 nucleotides are TGTGCCAGCAGTTTGGGCGAATACGAGCAGTACTTC. Its translation: CASSLGEYEQYF.